A single sample gave rise to the 32 T cell receptor beta chains below, sequenced in a study of brain T cells in children with intractable seizures. Assay used: immunoSEQ multiplex PCR; TCRdb lists only in-frame clones, some missing. The data contain roughly 120,000 clones, approximately 94% of them singletons. The specimen was peripheral blood, collected at surgery. Source of these receptors: a boy younger than two with hemimegalencephaly and intractable seizures.

The chain combines TRBV14 with TRBJ2-7; D call uncertain. Germline CDR1 is SGHDN and CDR2 is FVKESK. V shed 4 bases and J shed 0 bases, with 7 bases lying between them. The CDR3 is 13 residues long. The CDR3: CASSRATSYEQYF. The CDR3 coding sequence is TGTGCCAGCAGCCGAGCTACCTCCTACGAGCAGTACTTC.

V gene TRBV6-5 combines with J gene TRBJ2-3; 15 nucleotides line up with TRBD2. With 4 bases clipped from V and 4 bases from J, the junction kept 3 bases outside the gene matches. CDR3 length equals 16 residues. CDR1 and CDR2 (germline): MNHEY, SVGAGI. The CDR3, as DNA: TGTGCCAGCAGTTTCGGACTAGCGGGAGGGCCAGATACGCAGTATTTT. It yields the protein CASSFGLAGGPDTQYF.

The chain joins TRBV5-1 to TRBJ2-2, with TRBD2 matching 9 bases. CDR3 length: 17 residues. Trimming cost V 0 bases and J 6 bases; bases outside gene matches: 9. Germline CDR1 reads SGHRS; CDR2 reads YFSETQ. CDR3 nucleotide sequence: TGCGCCAGCAGCTTGGCCGCTTTTGCTAGCGGGGCCGGGGAGCTGTTTTTT. This codes for CASSLAAFASGAGELFF.

The chain carries TRBV5-8 and TRBJ2-7; 9 nucleotides agree with TRBD1. The CDR3 has 15 residues. With V trimmed by 0 bases and J by 1 base, 2 bases remained unmatched. The germline CDR1 and CDR2 sequences are SGHTS and YDEGEE. The CDR3 spells CASSLAGTGSYEQYF. The CDR3 region has the DNA TGTGCCAGCAGCTTGGCCGGGACAGGGTCCTACGAGCAGTACTTC.

J is TRBJ2-1 and V is TRBV19, with 8 positions matching TRBD1. J was trimmed by 4 bases and V by 5 bases; bases with no gene match: 10. CDR3 length: 16 residues. Germline values: CDR1 LNHDA, CDR2 SQIVND (reference sequence). This CDR3 reads CASSALMRDRYNEQFF. Here the CDR3 DNA reads TGTGCCAGTAGTGCCCTAATGAGGGACAGGTACAATGAGCAGTTCTTC.

The rearrangement links TRBV9 to TRBJ1-3; TRBD1 matches 8 bases. Germline CDR1 and CDR2: SGDLS and YYNGEE. This CDR3 region has 16 residues. V shed 2 bases and J 0 bases; nucleotides not matched to a gene: 4. CDR3 sequence: CASSVSGGHSGNTIYF. DNA for the CDR3: TGTGCCAGCAGCGTTTCAGGGGGCCACTCTGGAAACACCATATATTTT. The whole variable domain, remainder taken from reference TRBV9 and TRBJ1-3, is DSGVTQTPKHLITATGQRVTLRCSPRSGDLSVYWYQQSLDQGLQFLIQYYNGEERAKGNILERFSAQQFPDLHSELNLSSLELGDSALYFCASSVSGGHSGNTIYFGEGSWLTVV.

The chain uses TRBV6-5 and TRBJ1-3; D not resolved. This CDR3 is 15 amino acids long. The germline V gene encodes CDR1 MNHEY and CDR2 SVGAGI. V was trimmed by 7 bases and J by 0 bases, leaving 13 bases between them. CDR3 DNA: TGTGCCAGCACCACTCAGTGGAGCTCTGGAAACACCATATATTTT. It codes for CASTTQWSSGNTIYF.

The chain links TRBV6-5 to TRBJ2-3; D possibly corresponds to TRBD2 (6 bases). Germline CDR1 reads MNHEY; CDR2 reads SVGAGI. This CDR3 contains 15 residues. Trimming cost V 8 bases and J 9 bases, with 24 bases left between them. CDR3 in DNA: TGTGCCAGCGCCGGGCTAGCGAGTCGAGACGGGACGCAGTATTTT. It specifies CASAGLASRDGTQYF.

V is TRBV14 and J is TRBJ2-7; TRBD2 might be the D (5 bases). This CDR3 is built from 13 residues. Trimming took 4 bases from V and 6 from J, leaving 13 bases between them. Germline V lookup: CDR1 SGHDN, CDR2 FVKESK. CDR3 sequence: CASSPAVLGEQYF. The DNA of the CDR3 is TGTGCCAGCAGCCCAGCGGTGTTAGGCGAGCAGTACTTC.

In the case of this clone: Other DNA sequences from this sample encode an identical CDR3 as well. The V gene is TRBV12-3 or TRBV12-4, the J gene TRBJ2-7; tentatively, D is TRBD1 (5 bases). The V gene lost 2 bases and the J gene lost 5 bases, with 10 bases spanning the gap. The CDR3 length is 13 residues. In nucleotides, the CDR3 is TGTGCCAGCAGTTTAAGGCAGGGCCACGAGCAGTACTTC. Protein: CASSLRQGHEQYF.

The chain uses TRBV5-5 and TRBJ2-7; the D gene could be TRBD1 or TRBD2 (5 bases each). Trimming stripped 2 bases from V and 3 bases from J, with 15 bases between. The CDR3 runs 15 residues. Germline V gives CDR1 SGHKS, CDR2 YYEKEE (reference sequence). The CDR3 nucleotides are TGTGCCAGCAGCTTTTTCCGGGGCAACGACTACGAGCAGTACTTC. Its protein is CASSFFRGNDYEQYF.

V gene TRBV14 combines with J gene TRBJ2-7; the D gene is possibly TRBD2 (5 bases). CDR1 SGHDN and CDR2 FVKESK come from the germline V gene. The CDR3 is 12 residues long. Trimming removed 3 bases from V and 4 bases from J, with 7 bases in between. This chain's CDR3 is CASSHGEYEQYF. The CDR3 nucleotides are TGTGCCAGCAGCCACGGGGAATACGAGCAGTACTTC.

This clone appeared a single time. The chain recombines TRBV19 with TRBJ2-7; D not resolved. Trimming left V 1 base short and J 1 base short, with 5 bases between. The CDR3 is 13 amino acids. Per germline, CDR1 LNHDA and CDR2 SQIVND (reference sequence). Here the CDR3 DNA reads TGTGCCAGTAGTATAGCTACGTCCTACGAGCAGTACTTC. It translates to CASSIATSYEQYF.

This chain uses TRBV18 with TRBJ2-1; 8 bases fit TRBD2. CDR1 KGHSH and CDR2 LQKENI come from the germline V gene. J lost 4 bases, V lost 3 bases, and 8 bases had no gene match. There are 16 residues in the CDR3. As DNA, the CDR3 is TGTGCCAGCTCACCGGGTCGGGGACTAGAATACAATGAGCAGTTCTTC. Translation: CASSPGRGLEYNEQFF.

The rearrangement joins TRBV4-2 to TRBJ2-3; D might be TRBD2 (6 bases). The V end lost 2 bases, the J end lost 2 bases, and 8 bases lay between the germline ends. The CDR3 runs to 14 residues. Germline CDR1 is LGHNA and CDR2 is YNFKEQ. CDR3 in DNA: TGTGCCAGCAGCCAATTAGCGGACACAGATACGCAGTATTTT. Protein product: CASSQLADTDTQYF.

This clone has a count of ten or more. The V and J genes are TRBV24-1 and TRBJ2-7; tentative D call: TRBD1 (5 bases). Germline V CDR1 and CDR2: KGHDR, SFDVKD. The CDR3 sequence is 16 residues long. Deletions cut 0 bases from V and 7 bases from J, with 18 bases between. CDR3 in amino acids: CATSDLPRRPGWEQYF. CDR3 DNA: TGTGCCACCAGTGATTTGCCGAGAAGGCCAGGGTGGGAGCAGTACTTC.

The chain employs TRBV7-3 and TRBJ2-5; the D gene is possibly TRBD2 (5 bases). Germline values: CDR1 SGHTA, CDR2 FQGTGA. V lost 5 bases, J lost 2 bases, and 27 bases lay in between. The CDR3 has 19 residues. Written as DNA, the CDR3 is TGTGCCAGCAGCACCACCCCTTTTATTTGGGAACCGGGACAAGAGACCCAGTACTTC. Encoded protein: CASSTTPFIWEPGQETQYF.

This chain connects TRBV12-5 to TRBJ1-2; TRBD1 agrees at 8 bases. The CDR3 is 15 amino acids. Germline values: CDR1 LGHNT, CDR2 FRNRAP. V was pared by 6 bases and J by 7 bases, with 13 bases of the junction left unmatched. The CDR3 nucleotides are TGTGCTAGTGGGCCACCGCAGGGGGCGAGAAGTGGCTACACCTTC. Amino acids: CASGPPQGARSGYTF. Based on the CDR3 plus reference TRBV12-5 and TRBJ1-2, the full variable domain is DARVTQTPRHKVTEMGQEVTMRCQPILGHNTVFWYRQTMMQGLELLAYFRNRAPLDDSGMPKDRFSAEMPDATLATLKIQPSEPRDSAVYFCASGPPQGARSGYTFGSGTRLTVV.

The genes are TRBV29-1 and TRBJ2-7; D uncertain. Germline assignment: CDR1 SQVTM and CDR2 ANQGSEA. CDR3 length equals 14 residues. V was pared by 7 bases and J by 2 bases, with 18 bases between. The CDR3 DNA reads TGCAGCGCAACCCTTGGGGTAAGCGCCTACGAGCAGTACTTC. This translates into CSATLGVSAYEQYF.

With regard to this clone: The sample holds other DNA sequences that translate to the same CDR3. The chain carries TRBV3-1 (or the pseudogene TRBV3-2) and TRBJ2-7; 8 nucleotides align to TRBD1. Germline trimming cut 1 base from V and 2 bases from J; bases unmatched to any gene: 1. Germline loops: CDR1 LGHDT, CDR2 YNNKEL (reference sequence). The CDR3 runs 14 residues. The CDR3 DNA follows: TGTGCCAGCAGCCAAGCAGGGGGCCCCTACGAGCAGTACTTC. Its translation: CASSQAGGPYEQYF.

The chain recombines TRBV27 with TRBJ2-5; 9 bases align to TRBD1. From germline, CDR1 is MNHEY and CDR2 SMNVEV (reference sequence). The CDR3 has 13 amino acids. Trimming cost V 5 bases and J 2 bases; bases outside gene matches: 0. This CDR3 is CASSDRGQETQYF. CDR3 nucleotide sequence: TGTGCCAGCAGTGACAGGGGGCAAGAGACCCAGTACTTC.

The chain is built from TRBV7-2 and TRBJ1-4, with a tentative D call TRBD1 (5 bases). The length of the CDR3 is 16 residues. Trimming shortened V by 3 bases and J by 7 bases, and 18 bases separated the two germline ends. Germline CDR1 is SGHTA and CDR2 is FQGNSA. The CDR3 region is CASSLWQGRGGEKLFF. DNA of the CDR3: TGTGCCAGCAGCTTGTGGCAGGGACGGGGTGGTGAAAAACTGTTTTTT.

V and J are TRBV7-2 and TRBJ2-4; TRBD1 matches at 8 bases. The CDR3 loop spans 18 amino acids. Germline lookup yields CDR1 SGHTA and CDR2 FQGNSA. The ends lost 5 bases at V and 3 bases at J; junction bases unmatched: 15. The CDR3 is CASSQRPDRVLVKNIQYF. The CDR3 region has the DNA TGTGCCAGCAGCCAAAGGCCGGACAGGGTGTTAGTCAAAAACATTCAGTACTTC.

The chain has TRBV20-1 and TRBJ2-7; D not certain. Germline CDR1 DFQATT, CDR2 SNEGSKA (reference sequence). The length of the CDR3 is 11 residues. Trimming stripped 6 bases from V and 2 bases from J, with 8 bases between. CDR3 coding DNA: TGCAGTGCCACCGAGACCTACGAGCAGTACTTC. It yields the protein CSATETYEQYF.

This clone came up once. The chain links TRBV13 to TRBJ2-5; unclear D gene. This CDR3 is 13 amino acids long. CDR1 and CDR2 from the germline V gene are PRHDT and FYEKMQ (reference sequence). The V gene lost 4 bases and the J gene lost 3 bases, with 9 bases spanning the gap. The CDR3: CASSSWGKETQYF. CDR3 sequence (DNA): TGTGCCAGCAGCTCCTGGGGAAAAGAGACCCAGTACTTC.

The chain uses TRBV29-1 and TRBJ2-7; the match to TRBD1 covers 8 bases. Germline lookup yields CDR1 SQVTM and CDR2 ANQGSEA. With V trimmed by 4 bases and J by 4 bases, 3 bases remained unmatched. CDR3 length equals 12 residues. CDR3 DNA: TGCAGCGTTGTAGACAGGGGTTACGAGCAGTACTTC. Amino acids: CSVVDRGYEQYF.

The DNA of the CDR3 is TGTGCCAGCAGTCCCCGCGTTCCCTCCTCCTACGAGCAGTACTTC. It is translated as CASSPRVPSSYEQYF. J is TRBJ2-7 and V is TRBV27; D is uncertain. V lost 5 bases, J lost 0 bases, and 14 bases lay in between. The CDR3 length is 15 residues. CDR1 MNHEY and CDR2 SMNVEV come from the germline V gene (reference sequence).

V is TRBV28 and J is TRBJ2-3, with 9 positions matching TRBD2. CDR1 is MDHEN, CDR2 SYDVKM, per germline. The J segment lost 4 bases and the V segment lost 2 bases, leaving 7 bases of the junction unmatched. This CDR3 has 16 amino acids. The CDR3 DNA follows: TGTGCCAGCAGTTTAGGCGGGAGGGTCGGAGCAGATACGCAGTATTTT. This codes for CASSLGGRVGADTQYF.

V and J are TRBV28 and TRBJ1-1, with D possibly matching TRBD1 (5 bases). Per germline, CDR1 MDHEN and CDR2 SYDVKM. Trimming took 10 bases from V and 11 from J, leaving 20 bases between them. The CDR3 extends over 12 amino acids. DNA for the CDR3: TGTGCCACCCAGGGAATCCTCCGGCATGCTTTCTTT. It translates to CATQGILRHAFF.

This chain uses TRBV29-1 with TRBJ1-2, with D perhaps TRBD1 (6 bases). The germline V gene encodes CDR1 SQVTM and CDR2 ANQGSEA. V shed 6 bases and J shed 4 bases, with 12 bases lying between them. CDR3 length: 12 residues. In nucleotides, the CDR3 is TGCAGCGTGGCCGGGACAAGCTATGGCTACACCTTC. Translated: CSVAGTSYGYTF.

The chain carries TRBV7-8 and TRBJ1-6, with D possibly being TRBD1 (6 bases). From germline, CDR1 is SGHVS and CDR2 FQNEAQ. V was trimmed by 10 bases and J by 5 bases, leaving 12 bases between them. The CDR3 spans 13 residues. The CDR3 is CATAGQNNSPLHF. The CDR3 DNA reads as TGTGCCACCGCGGGACAAAATAATTCACCCCTCCACTTT.

This chain links TRBV9 with TRBJ1-5, with a possible D match to TRBD1 (6 bases). The V and J ends lost 3 bases and 5 bases respectively, with 18 bases between them. Germline V gene lookup returns CDR1 SGDLS and CDR2 YYNGEE. The CDR3 is made up of 16 amino acids. The CDR3 bases are TGTGCCAGCAGCGATAAAGACAGGCTCTGGGATCAGCCCCAGCATTTT. It encodes CASSDKDRLWDQPQHF.